This T cell receptor beta chain derives from a study of blood T cells in healthy people across ages. The count of this clonotype is one. Its target is unknown. This CDR3 has 11 amino acids. The ends were cut back, 6 bases at V and 0 bases at J, with 6 bases in the middle. CDR1 DFQATT and CDR2 SNEGSKA come from the germline V gene (reference sequence). Primed by a sample-barcoded 5' primer and a J-beta primer mix, a second PCR proceeded for about 6 to 12 cycles. TCRdb reprocessed the 5' RACE reads with MiXCR, giving one entry per CDR3 protein. Of nearly 1 million distinct CDR3 sequences listed, about 53% are singletons. Findings and caveats of the study: The fall in TCR beta diversity per million T cells was roughly linear with age. CMV status of donors was not determined, possibly confounding expanded clonotype changes.

Per sample, extraction of total RNA gave at least 5 micrograms in every case. This TCR derives from an older woman in good health. This chain connects TRBV20-1 to TRBJ2-7; no clear D. What was sequenced was blood. CDR3 protein: CSAPYSYEQYF. The CDR3 DNA reads as TGCAGTGCCCCTTACTCCTACGAGCAGTACTTC.